A single TCR beta chain is shown here with its context. Its cognate antigen is unknown. This record comes from a study of beta chain features in type 1 diabetes. Averaging approximately 110 mL, one heparinised blood draw came from each individual donor. Study results and limitations: In all four CD4+ subsets, TCRB CDR3 length was significantly, moderately reduced in type 1 diabetes.

What was sequenced were expressed TCRB transcripts, since all of the isolated RNA had been reverse transcribed. Generated by immunoSEQ multiplex PCR, the TCRdb table keeps only in-frame clones and is missing some. The sample contains about 340,000 clones, roughly 13% of which appear only once. Per the germline V gene, CDR1 is SGHTA and CDR2 is FQGNSA. V was clipped by 7 bases and J by 8 bases; unmatched bases: 10. This CDR3 region has 14 residues. This chain links TRBV7-2 with TRBJ2-1, with 8 bases matching TRBD1. This clonotype originated in a woman younger than 30 with type 1 diabetes. The specimen sequenced was naive CD4+ T cells from blood. DNA of the CDR3: TGTGCCAGCACCGGACAGGGTGATTTCGATGAGCAGTTCTTC. This gives the protein CASTGQGDFDEQFF. The whole variable domain, remainder taken from reference TRBV7-2 and TRBJ2-1, is GAGVSQSPSNKVTEKGKDVELRCDPISGHTALYWYRQSLGQGLEFLIYFQGNSAPDKSGLPSDRFSAERTGGSVSTLTIQRTQQEDSAVYLCASTGQGDFDEQFFGPGTRLTVL.